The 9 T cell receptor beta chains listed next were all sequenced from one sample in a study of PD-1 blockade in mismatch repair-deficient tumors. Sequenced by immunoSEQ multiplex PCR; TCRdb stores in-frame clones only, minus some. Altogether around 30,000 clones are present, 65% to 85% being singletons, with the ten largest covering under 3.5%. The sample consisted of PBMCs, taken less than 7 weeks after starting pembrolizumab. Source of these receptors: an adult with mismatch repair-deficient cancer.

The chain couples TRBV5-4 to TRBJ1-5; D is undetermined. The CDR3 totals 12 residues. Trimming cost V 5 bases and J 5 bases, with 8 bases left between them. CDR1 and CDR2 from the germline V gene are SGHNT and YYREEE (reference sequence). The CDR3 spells CASSLEDQPQHF. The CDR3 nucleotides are TGTGCCAGCAGTTTAGAGGATCAGCCCCAGCATTTT.

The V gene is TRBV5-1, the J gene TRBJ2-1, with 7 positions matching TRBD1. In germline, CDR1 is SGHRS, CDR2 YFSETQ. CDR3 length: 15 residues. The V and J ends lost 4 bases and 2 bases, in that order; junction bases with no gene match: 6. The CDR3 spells CASSGDRAPYNEQFF. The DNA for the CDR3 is TGCGCCAGCAGCGGTGACAGGGCTCCCTACAATGAGCAGTTCTTC.

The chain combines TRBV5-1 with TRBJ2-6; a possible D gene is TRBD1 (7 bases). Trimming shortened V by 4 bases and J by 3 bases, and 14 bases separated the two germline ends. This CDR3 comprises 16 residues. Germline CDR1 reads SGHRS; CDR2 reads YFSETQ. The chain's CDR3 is CASSGIQGGGANVLTF. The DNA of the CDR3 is TGCGCCAGCAGCGGGATTCAGGGGGGTGGGGCCAACGTCCTGACTTTC.

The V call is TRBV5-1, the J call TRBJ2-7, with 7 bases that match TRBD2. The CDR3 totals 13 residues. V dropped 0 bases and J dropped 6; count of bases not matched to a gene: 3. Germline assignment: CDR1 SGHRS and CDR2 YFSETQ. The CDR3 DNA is TGCGCCAGCAGCTTGGCCATAGCGGGCGAGCAGTACTTC. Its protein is CASSLAIAGEQYF.

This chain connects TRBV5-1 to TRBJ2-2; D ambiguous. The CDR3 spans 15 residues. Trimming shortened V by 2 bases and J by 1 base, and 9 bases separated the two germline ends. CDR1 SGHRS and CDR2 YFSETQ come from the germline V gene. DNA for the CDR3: TGCGCCAGCAGCTTAGTACAGTTGAACACCGGGGAGCTGTTTTTT. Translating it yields CASSLVQLNTGELFF.

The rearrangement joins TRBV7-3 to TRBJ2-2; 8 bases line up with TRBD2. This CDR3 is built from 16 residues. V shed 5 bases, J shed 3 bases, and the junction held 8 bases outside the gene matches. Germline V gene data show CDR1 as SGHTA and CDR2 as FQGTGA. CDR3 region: CASSQSRGRYTGELFF. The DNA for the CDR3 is TGTGCCAGCAGCCAGAGCCGCGGGAGGTACACCGGGGAGCTGTTTTTT. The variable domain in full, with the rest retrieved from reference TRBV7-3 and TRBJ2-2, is GAGVSQTPSNKVTEKGKYVELRCDPISGHTALYWYRQSLGQGPEFLIYFQGTGAADDSGLPNDRFFAVRPEGSVSTLKIQRTERGDSAVYLCASSQSRGRYTGELFFGEGSRLTVL.

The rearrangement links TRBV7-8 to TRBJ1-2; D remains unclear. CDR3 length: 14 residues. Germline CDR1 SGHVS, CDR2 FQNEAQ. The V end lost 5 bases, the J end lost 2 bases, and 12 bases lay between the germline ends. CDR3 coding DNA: TGTGCCAGCAGCCCTTCGTGGCACAACTATGGCTACACCTTC. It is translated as CASSPSWHNYGYTF. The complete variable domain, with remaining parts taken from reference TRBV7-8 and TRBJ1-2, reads GAGVSQSPRYKVAKRGQDVALRCDPISGHVSLFWYQQALGQGPEFLTYFQNEAQLDKSGLPSDRFFAERPEGSVSTLKIQRTQQEDSAVYLCASSPSWHNYGYTFGSGTRLTVV.

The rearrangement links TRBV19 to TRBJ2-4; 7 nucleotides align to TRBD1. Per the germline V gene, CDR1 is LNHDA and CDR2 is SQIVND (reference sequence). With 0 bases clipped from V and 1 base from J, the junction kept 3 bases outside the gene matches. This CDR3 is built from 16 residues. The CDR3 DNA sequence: TGTGCCAGTAGTATAGAACAGGGGTTTGCCAAAAACATTCAGTACTTC. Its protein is CASSIEQGFAKNIQYF.

The CDR3 sequence is CASSELSGKKGEQFF. The CDR3, as DNA: TGTGCCAGCAGTGAATTAAGCGGAAAGAAAGGGGAGCAGTTCTTC. The chain employs TRBV6-1 and TRBJ2-1, with D possibly TRBD2 on 5 matching bases. The V end lost 2 bases, the J end lost 10 bases, and 18 bases lay between the germline ends. Germline CDR1 reads MNHNS; CDR2 reads SASEGT. This CDR3 has 15 residues.